The count of the clone carrying this T cell receptor (beta chain) is one. The data stem from a study of T-cell reconstitution after alpha-beta-depleted transplantation in children. Researchers prepared the TCRbeta library using unique molecular identifiers, the study reports. TCRdb processed the PCR reads anew with MiXCR; each CDR3 protein has one entry. The sample lists roughly 570,000 distinct CDR3 sequences, roughly a quarter seen once, with 36% in the top ten. The ends were cut back, 5 bases at V and 7 bases at J, with 14 bases in the middle. This CDR3 comprises 14 residues. The sequencing here drew on PBMCs, taken before TCRalphabeta/CD19-depleted stem cell transplant. The source is a boy under three years old with Wiskott-Aldrich syndrome, due to receive a stem cell transplant. The V gene is TRBV12-3 or TRBV12-4, the J gene TRBJ2-2, with D possibly TRBD2 on 5 matching bases. CDR3 sequence (DNA): TGTGCCAGCAGTGGGGTGGAGAGGGTCGGGGAGCTGTTTTTT. Protein product: CASSGVERVGELFF.